A single sample is the source of the 23 T cell receptor delta chains below, sequenced in a study of Vδ1+ human thymocytes. Findings of the study overall: Thymic TRG and TRD repertoires appeared highly polyclonal, with Gaussian CDR3 length distributions.

RNA was extracted from the cells and then reverse transcribed. CDR3 amplicons came from multiplex PCR with pooled V-gene forward and constant-region reverse primers. TCRdb re-called the multiplex PCR reads through CATT. The profile shows around 24,000 delta-chain clones, over 25% of them singletons. These TCRs are of unknown antigen specificity. Sequenced input: Vdelta1+ gamma-delta thymocytes from the thymus. Subset: FACS-sorted CD3+ TCRalphabeta- TCRVdelta1+ TCRVdelta2- thymocytes. The receptors come from a boy less than two years old who had congenital heart surgery.

In this sample, this clone turned up a few times. The same CDR3 is also encoded by other DNA sequences in this sample. The V gene is TRDV1, the J gene TRDJ1; TRDD3 agrees at 8 bases. The V gene end was trimmed by 2 bases and the J gene end by 3 bases; junction bases not matched to a gene: 8. The germline V gene has CDR1 TSWWSYY and CDR2 QGS. The CDR3 totals 16 residues. CDR3: CALGEGGGYFSDKLIF. For the CDR3, the DNA is TGTGCTCTTGGGGAAGGAGGGGGATATTTCTCCGATAAACTCATCTTT.

The rearrangement uses TRDV1 and TRDJ1; unclear D gene. V was clipped by 5 bases and J by 0 bases, with 25 bases between them. Germline CDR1 TSWWSYY, CDR2 QGS. The CDR3 runs to 19 residues. CDR3 region: CALGIPQGPLIPYTDKLIF. DNA for the CDR3: TGTGCTCTTGGGATCCCGCAAGGACCACTCATCCCGTACACCGATAAACTCATCTTT.

This clone appeared a few times. At the DNA level, this CDR3 is encoded by other sequences in the same sample as well. The chain carries TRDV1 and TRDJ1; 13 nucleotides align to TRDD3. From germline, CDR1 is TSWWSYY and CDR2 QGS. This CDR3 is built from 28 residues. V was clipped by 0 bases and J by 0 bases; unmatched bases: 34. Written as DNA, the CDR3 is TGTGCTCTTGGGGAACTAGTTGGGAAGGTCTTCTACTGGGGGATACGCGTATCCCCGACGGGGGACACCGATAAACTCATCTTT. Translated, it gives CALGELVGKVFYWGIRVSPTGDTDKLIF.

The chain has TRDV1 and TRDJ1, with 12 bases aligning to TRDD3. Unmatched junction bases numbered 9, after V lost 0 bases and J lost 7 bases. From germline, CDR1 is TSWWSYY and CDR2 QGS. The CDR3 is 17 residues long. The CDR3 DNA reads as TGTGCTCTTGGGGAACTAGAGCTGGGGGATACGAGATTTAAACTCATCTTT. This codes for CALGELELGDTRFKLIF.

This clone was counted ten times or more. J is TRDJ1 and V is TRDV1; TRDD3 matches at 13 bases. The CDR3 contains 25 residues. Germline assignment: CDR1 TSWWSYY and CDR2 QGS. Trimming removed 2 bases from V and 0 bases from J; junction bases left unmatched: 27. In DNA form, the CDR3 reads TGTGCTCTTGGGGAAAGTCTGACGCCACACCCACTGTACTGGGGGATACGGAGGTACACCGATAAACTCATCTTT. Translated, it gives CALGESLTPHPLYWGIRRYTDKLIF.

This clone was detected many times. The sample holds other DNA sequences that translate to the same CDR3. V and J are TRDV1 and TRDJ1, with 11 bases aligning to TRDD3. The CDR3 sequence is 22 residues long. Germline V gene data show CDR1 as TSWWSYY and CDR2 as QGS. Trimming cost V 3 bases and J 0 bases; bases outside gene matches: 21. The CDR3 reads CALGDQGPSGLLGDSNTDKLIF. CDR3 DNA sequence: TGTGCTCTTGGGGACCAAGGGCCTTCCGGCCTACTGGGGGATAGCAACACCGATAAACTCATCTTT.

This clone was observed a few times. The chain has TRDV1 and TRDJ1; 10 bases fit TRDD3. V lost 2 bases, J lost 2 bases, and 8 bases stayed unmatched. The germline CDR1 and CDR2 sequences are TSWWSYY and QGS. This CDR3 spans 17 amino acids. CDR3 nucleotide sequence: TGTGCTCTTGGGGAAAGGCCCTGGGGGATATGGACCGATAAACTCATCTTT. Translation: CALGERPWGIWTDKLIF.

The sample holds a few counts of this clone. The rearrangement joins TRDV1 to TRDJ1, with no clear D. V lost 1 base, J lost 3 bases, and 12 bases lay in between. CDR1 TSWWSYY and CDR2 QGS come from the germline V gene. The CDR3 runs 15 residues. The chain's CDR3 is CALGERAIGADKLIF. CDR3 bases: TGTGCTCTTGGGGAACGGGCGATAGGGGCCGATAAACTCATCTTT.

This sequence joins TRDV1 and TRDJ1; 7 nucleotides agree with TRDD3. Germline assignment: CDR1 TSWWSYY and CDR2 QGS. J was trimmed by 4 bases and V by 0 bases; bases with no gene match: 35. This CDR3 spans 25 amino acids. The CDR3 sequence: CALGELHSPEVRAPILGGSFDKLIF. The DNA of the CDR3 is TGTGCTCTTGGGGAACTTCATTCCCCAGAGGTCCGTGCCCCCATCCTAGGGGGATCCTTCGATAAACTCATCTTT.

The chain couples TRDV1 to TRDJ2; a possible D gene is TRDD2 (6 bases). CDR3 length equals 18 residues. Germline CDR1 and CDR2: TSWWSYY and QGS. V was pared by 2 bases and J by 4 bases, with 20 bases between. The CDR3 region has the DNA TGTGCTCTTGGGGAAATCCTTCCGCCACATAGATCGACAGCACAACTCTTCTTT. It codes for CALGEILPPHRSTAQLFF.

This clone showed up many times. The same CDR3 also results from other DNA sequences found in this sample. The V gene is TRDV1, the J gene TRDJ1; TRDD3 aligns across 9 bases. The germline gives CDR1 TSWWSYY, CDR2 QGS. The CDR3 runs 22 residues. V lost 1 base, J lost 0 bases, and 21 bases stayed unmatched. CDR3 region: CALGERFLGDPNGVAYTDKLIF. The CDR3 coding sequence is TGTGCTCTTGGGGAACGATTTCTGGGGGATCCCAACGGGGTAGCGTACACCGATAAACTCATCTTT.

This clone has a count of ten or more. The chain joins TRDV1 to TRDJ1, with 7 bases matching TRDD3. The CDR3 has 21 residues. Per germline, CDR1 TSWWSYY and CDR2 QGS. The ends lost 4 bases at V and 0 bases at J; junction bases unmatched: 23. The CDR3: CALGVPFLLGAHLNYTDKLIF. CDR3 sequence (DNA): TGTGCTCTTGGGGTCCCTTTCCTGCTGGGGGCCCACCTCAACTACACCGATAAACTCATCTTT.

This clone was observed a handful of times. Since a much larger clone is just one base distant, this may be a read error. The same CDR3 can be traced to other DNA sequences in this sample. This chain connects TRDV2 to TRDJ1; 8 bases are a match to TRDD3. The CDR3 has 14 amino acids. After removal of 5 bases from V and 0 bases from J, the junction contained 4 bases not matched to a gene. CDR1 GEAIGNYY and CDR2 EKD come from the germline V gene. In DNA form, the CDR3 reads TGTGCCTGTGTCCATGGGGGATACACCGATAAACTCATCTTT. This sequence encodes CACVHGGYTDKLIF.

The rearrangement joins TRDV1 to TRDJ1; TRDD3 matches at 9 bases. The CDR3 is 21 amino acids. Per the germline V gene, CDR1 is TSWWSYY and CDR2 is QGS. Trimming took 2 bases from V and 1 from J; bases not matched to a gene: 20. The DNA for the CDR3 is TGTGCTCTTGGGGAAGCCCTCGGTCGACCCACTGGGGGAGACCCCACCGATAAACTCATCTTT. Encoded protein: CALGEALGRPTGGDPTDKLIF.

Concerning this clone: The sample has other DNA sequences that encode this CDR3 too. This chain links TRDV1 with TRDJ1; D ambiguous. The V gene lost 2 bases and the J gene lost 2 bases, with 3 bases spanning the gap. Germline lookup yields CDR1 TSWWSYY and CDR2 QGS. The CDR3 has 12 amino acids. CDR3 DNA sequence: TGTGCTCTTGGGGAAACAACCGATAAACTCATCTTT. Translation: CALGETTDKLIF.

The chain links TRDV1 to TRDJ1, with D tentatively TRDD2 (5 bases). CDR1 is TSWWSYY, CDR2 QGS, per germline. The CDR3 runs 21 residues. Trimming stripped 1 base from V and 0 bases from J, with 27 bases between. The CDR3 loop is CALGEPFPAVLPRSYTDKLIF. DNA for the CDR3: TGTGCTCTTGGGGAACCTTTCCCCGCGGTGCTTCCCCGCTCGTACACCGATAAACTCATCTTT.

The rearrangement joins TRDV1 to TRDJ1; 7 bases align to TRDD3. V was pared by 4 bases and J by 0 bases, with 26 bases of the junction left unmatched. Germline lookup yields CDR1 TSWWSYY and CDR2 QGS. This CDR3 has 22 amino acids. CDR3 region: CALGGRFPDFYWGFRYTDKLIF. The CDR3, as DNA: TGTGCTCTTGGGGGCCGTTTTCCCGACTTCTACTGGGGCTTTCGATACACCGATAAACTCATCTTT.

The chain is built from TRDV1 and TRDJ1; D possibly corresponds to TRDD2 (5 bases). The CDR3 contains 21 residues. The ends were cut back, 2 bases at V and 4 bases at J, with 32 bases in the middle. Germline CDR1 and CDR2: TSWWSYY and QGS. In DNA, the CDR3 is TGTGCTCTTGGGGAATCGGGTTCCTCCAGCCCAACTTGTACAGCAGGCGATAAACTCATCTTT. It is translated as CALGESGSSSPTCTAGDKLIF.

The chain recombines TRDV1 with TRDJ1; D gene unclear. In germline, CDR1 is TSWWSYY, CDR2 QGS. CDR3 length: 11 residues. V was clipped by 2 bases and J by 8 bases, with 6 bases between them. CDR3: CALGEGRKLIF. CDR3 coding DNA: TGTGCTCTTGGGGAAGGACGGAAACTCATCTTT.

By share, this clone ranks as medium-sized. V and J are TRDV1 and TRDJ1; 10 bases match TRDD3. J was trimmed by 0 bases and V by 1 base; bases with no gene match: 26. Germline V CDR1 and CDR2: TSWWSYY, QGS. This CDR3 is built from 24 residues. This CDR3 is CALGEPNSLRTYWGIRKYTDKLIF. The CDR3 DNA is TGTGCTCTTGGGGAACCCAATTCCCTACGAACGTACTGGGGGATCCGCAAATACACCGATAAACTCATCTTT.

This clone was detected only once. This clone may be a read error of a much larger clone one base away. This sequence joins TRDV1 and TRDJ1, with a weak D call TRDD3 (6 bases). Deletions cut 2 bases from V and 3 bases from J, with 16 bases between. CDR1 and CDR2 from the germline V gene are TSWWSYY and QGS. CDR3 length equals 16 residues. This chain's CDR3 is CALGEVLDGYPDKLIF. CDR3 DNA: TGTGCTCTTGGGGAAGTCCTCGACGGATACCCCGATAAACTCATCTTT.

This chain joins TRDV1 and TRDJ1; D gene uncertain. CDR1 and CDR2 (germline): TSWWSYY, QGS. V lost 4 bases and J 8 bases, leaving 20 bases between the germline ends. This CDR3 has 15 residues. Written as DNA, the CDR3 is TGTGCTCTTGGGGCTGAACCGGGTCGGTCCGCGAAACTCATCTTT. Translation: CALGAEPGRSAKLIF.

This clone was counted only a few times. The chain employs TRDV1 and TRDJ1, with 8 positions matching TRDD3. The CDR3 contains 18 residues. Germline loops: CDR1 TSWWSYY, CDR2 QGS. The V gene end was trimmed by 2 bases and the J gene end by 0 bases; junction bases not matched to a gene: 11. CDR3 sequence (DNA): TGTGCTCTTGGGGAAATGAAGGGATACGCCTCCAACACCGATAAACTCATCTTT. As protein: CALGEMKGYASNTDKLIF.